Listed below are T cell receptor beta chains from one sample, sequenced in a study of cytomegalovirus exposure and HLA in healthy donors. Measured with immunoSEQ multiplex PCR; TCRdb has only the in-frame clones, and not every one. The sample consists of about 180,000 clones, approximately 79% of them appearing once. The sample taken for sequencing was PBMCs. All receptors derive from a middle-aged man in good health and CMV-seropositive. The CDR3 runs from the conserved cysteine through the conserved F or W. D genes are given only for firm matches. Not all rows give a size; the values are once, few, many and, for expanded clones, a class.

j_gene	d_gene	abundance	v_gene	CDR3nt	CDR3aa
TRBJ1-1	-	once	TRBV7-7	TGTGCCAGCAGCCCCCTAACAGGGTCGAACACTGAAGCTTTCTTT	CASSPLTGSNTEAFF
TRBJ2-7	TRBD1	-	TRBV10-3	TGTGCCATCAGTGAAGTAGTGGACAGGGGTTCGGACGAGCAGTACTTC	CAISEVVDRGSDEQYF
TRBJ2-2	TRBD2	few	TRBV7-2	TGTGCCAGCAGCTCGGGGGGGGCCGGGACCTCCCCCGGGGAGCTGTTTTTT	CASSSGGAGTSPGELFF
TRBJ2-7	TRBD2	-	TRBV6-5	TGTGCCAGCAAGCAAGCGGGAGGGTACGAGCAGTACTTC	CASKQAGGYEQYF
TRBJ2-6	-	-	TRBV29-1	TGCAGCGTTGGGGGATTCGGGAGAAGCTCTGGGGCCAACGTCCTGACTTTC	CSVGGFGRSSGANVLTF
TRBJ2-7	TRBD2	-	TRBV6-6	TGTGCCAGCAGCCCCGGACTAGCGGTAACCTACGAGCAGTACTTC	CASSPGLAVTYEQYF
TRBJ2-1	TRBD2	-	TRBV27	TGTGCCAGCAGACGAGCGGGGCAGAGCTCCTACAATGAGCAGTTCTTC	CASRRAGQSSYNEQFF
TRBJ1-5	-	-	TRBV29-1	TGCAGCGTTGAAGATCCTCCGGGGGGCGAGACCCAGCATTTT	CSVEDPPGGETQHF
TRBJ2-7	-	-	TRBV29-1	TGCAGCGTTGCTGGGCGGGATCTCAACGAGCAGTACTTC	CSVAGRDLNEQYF
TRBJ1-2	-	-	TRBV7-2	TGTGCCAGCAGCTCGCAGGGTGCCAGCTATGGCTACACCTTC	CASSSQGASYGYTF
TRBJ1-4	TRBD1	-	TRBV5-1	TGCGCCAGCAGCTCACAGACAGGGAACAATGAAAAACTGTTTTTT	CASSSQTGNNEKLFF
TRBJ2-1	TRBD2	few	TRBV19	TGTGCCAGTAGACTAGCGGGAGGGCCCAACAATGAGCAGTTCTTC	CASRLAGGPNNEQFF
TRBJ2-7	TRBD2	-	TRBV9	TGTGCCAGCAGCGTACGGGGGGATCTTAGCGAGCAGTACTTC	CASSVRGDLSEQYF
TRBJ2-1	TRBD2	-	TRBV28	TGTGCCAGCAGTGCCCTCACCGGGACTAGCGGGAGGTTGGTCTACAATGAGCAGTTCTTC	CASSALTGTSGRLVYNEQFF
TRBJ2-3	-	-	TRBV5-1	TGCGCCAGCCGAGGACAGCTAGCAGGTATCACAGATACGCAGTATTTT	CASRGQLAGITDTQYF
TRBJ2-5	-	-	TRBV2	TGTGCCAGCAGCAACCAAGAGACCCAGTACTTC	CASSNQETQYF
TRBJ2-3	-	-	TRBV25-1	TGTGCCAGCAGTGGACCTACAGGGAATATCGCAGATACGCAGTATTTT	CASSGPTGNIADTQYF
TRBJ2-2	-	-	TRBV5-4	TGTGCCAGCAGTTCTGATCTAACCCTGAACACCGGGGAGCTGTTTTTT	CASSSDLTLNTGELFF
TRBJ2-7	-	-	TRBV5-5	TGTGCCAGCAGCCTGGACCCCAGCTCCTACGAGCAGTACTTC	CASSLDPSSYEQYF
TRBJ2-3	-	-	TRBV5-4	TGTGCCAGCAGCTCAAGCACAGATACGCAGTATTTT	CASSSSTDTQYF
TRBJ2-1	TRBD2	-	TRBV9	TGTGCCAGCAGCACAACGACTAGCGGTCGAAGTGGGAATGAGCAGTTCTTC	CASSTTTSGRSGNEQFF
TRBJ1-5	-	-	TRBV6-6	TGTGCCAGCACACCAACAGGGATCGGTCAGCCCCAGCATTTT	CASTPTGIGQPQHF
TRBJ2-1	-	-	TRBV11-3	TGTGCCAGCAGCTTAGAACAGGGCAGCGGAGAGCAGTTCTTC	CASSLEQGSGEQFF
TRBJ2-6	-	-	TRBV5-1	TGCGCCAGCAGCTTGACCCCCATCGGCTCTGGGGCCAACGGCCTGACTTTC	CASSLTPIGSGANGLTF
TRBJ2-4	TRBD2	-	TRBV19	TGTGCCAGTAGTAAAGGAGCGGGAGCCGGCAAAAACATTCAGTACTTC	CASSKGAGAGKNIQYF
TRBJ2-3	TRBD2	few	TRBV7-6	TGTGCCAGCAGCAGAACAGCGGGAGGGCGGGATACGCAGTATTTT	CASSRTAGGRDTQYF
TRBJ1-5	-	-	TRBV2	TGTGCCAGCTCCCTTGGGGGAGGGGATCAGCCCCAGCATTTT	CASSLGGGDQPQHF
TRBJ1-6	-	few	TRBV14	TGTGCCAGCAGCCAATTAAGAGTTAATTCACCCCTCCACTTT	CASSQLRVNSPLHF
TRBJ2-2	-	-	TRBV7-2	TGTGCCAGCAGCTTACAACAGATGAACACCGGGGAGCTGTTTTTT	CASSLQQMNTGELFF
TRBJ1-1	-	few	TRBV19	TGTGCCAGTAATAGGGGCCCAGGCTCCCCCACTGAAGCTTTCTTT	CASNRGPGSPTEAFF
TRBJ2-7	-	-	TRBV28	TGTGCCAGCAGACCCTCCGGACAAGCCCCCTACGAGCAGTACTTC	CASRPSGQAPYEQYF
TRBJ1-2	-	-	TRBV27	TGTGCCAGCAGTTCCCTAGTCGGGACACTCTATGGCTACACCTTC	CASSSLVGTLYGYTF
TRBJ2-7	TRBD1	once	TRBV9	TGTGCCAGCAACAAACAGGGGGCTAGCTCCTACGAGCAGTACTTC	CASNKQGASSYEQYF
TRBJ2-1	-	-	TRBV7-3	TGTGCCAGCAGCTCCCTCGGGAGTGCCTACAATGAGCAGTTCTTC	CASSSLGSAYNEQFF
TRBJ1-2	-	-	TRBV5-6	TGTGCCAGCAGCTTGGCGGCGGGTGGAGGCTACACCTTC	CASSLAAGGGYTF
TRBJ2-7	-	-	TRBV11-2	TGCGCCAGCAGCTCAGGGTGGTCCTCCTACGAGCAGTACTTC	CASSSGWSSYEQYF
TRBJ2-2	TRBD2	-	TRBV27	TGTGCCAGCAGTTTATGGCTAGCGGGACCAACCGGGGAGCTGTTTTTT	CASSLWLAGPTGELFF
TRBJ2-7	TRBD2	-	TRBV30	TGTGCCTGGGGGAGGGACTCATACGAGCAGTACTTC	CAWGRDSYEQYF
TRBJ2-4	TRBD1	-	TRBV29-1	TGCAGCATAATCGGACAGGGGGCGATCAAAAACATTCAGTACTTC	CSIIGQGAIKNIQYF
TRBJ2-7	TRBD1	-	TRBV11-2	TGTGCCAGCAGCTTAGCGGACAGGGCCTACGAGCAGTACTTC	CASSLADRAYEQYF
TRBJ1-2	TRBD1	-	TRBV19	TGTGCCAGTACTCGAACAGGGGGTACGAGGGACTATGGCTACACCTTC	CASTRTGGTRDYGYTF
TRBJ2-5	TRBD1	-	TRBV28	TGTGCCAGCAGTACCAGGGACAGGGTCGTCCAAGAGACCCAGTACTTC	CASSTRDRVVQETQYF